Described below is a single TCR beta chain sequence and its context. Per the study methods: Estimated nucleated cell counts came from reference gene primer amplification. Produced via immunoSEQ multiplex PCR; TCRdb's table is partial and in-frame only. V, J and clone size are those of that table, while D and trimming were read from the DNA. The data hold about 200,000 clones, with around 85% observed a single time. This sample stems from a study of blood T cell repertoires in COVID-19. Study-level information: Acute and convalescent COVID-19 specimens originated in the United States, Italy and Spain.

The length of the CDR3 is 14 residues. The germline gives CDR1 SQVTM, CDR2 ANQGSEA. With 3 bases clipped from V and 7 bases from J, the junction kept 6 bases outside the gene matches. This receptor was taken from a human donor with active or convalescent COVID-19. The donor label of this sample is uncertain. The sequenced material came from peripheral blood. This chain connects TRBV29-1 to TRBJ2-1; 10 bases are shared with TRBD2. Here the CDR3 reads CSVDLAGARNEQFF. The CDR3 nucleotides read TGCAGCGTTGACCTAGCGGGAGCGAGGAATGAGCAGTTCTTC.